The 32 T cell receptor beta chains below were found in one sample sequenced in a study of post-analysis software for immune sequencing data. General study points: With TRBV5-6, TRBV5-1 and TRBV20-1 included, about 5 TRBV segments were more frequent in patients than in controls.

Unique molecular identifiers were present in the TCR beta cDNA libraries. TCRdb itself ran the PCR reads through MiXCR, one entry per CDR3 protein. The sample shows approximately 250,000 distinct CDR3 sequences, 36% of them seen only once. These receptors are not linked to any known antigen. The sequenced material came from blood. These receptors came from a girl between 5 and 17 years old with multiple sclerosis.

This clonotype was seen a few times. The rearrangement joins TRBV28 to TRBJ1-4; weak D call: TRBD1 (5 bases). The CDR3 is made up of 12 amino acids. Germline-derived CDR1 and CDR2 are MDHEN and SYDVKM. V was trimmed by 3 bases and J by 13 bases, leaving 12 bases between them. CDR3 nucleotide sequence: TGTGCCAGCAGTTTTGGGGCTGGGAGACTGTTTTTT. It translates to CASSFGAGRLFF.

This clonotype was counted many times. The rearrangement links TRBV20-1 to TRBJ2-4; 8 bases line up with TRBD2. There are 16 residues in the CDR3. With V trimmed by 2 bases and J by 0 bases, 6 bases remained unmatched. CDR1 DFQATT and CDR2 SNEGSKA come from the germline V gene (reference sequence). This CDR3 is CSARSLAGLAKNIQYF. DNA of the CDR3: TGCAGTGCTAGATCCCTAGCGGGTCTAGCCAAAAACATTCAGTACTTC.

V usage is TRBV20-1 and J usage is TRBJ2-5; 10 nucleotides line up with TRBD1. This CDR3 contains 17 residues. Germline CDR1 reads DFQATT; CDR2 reads SNEGSKA (reference sequence). Germline trimming cut 2 bases from V and 11 bases from J; bases unmatched to any gene: 20. The CDR3 protein is CSARSPAVGQGTAEQYF. The CDR3 DNA reads TGCAGTGCTAGATCCCCTGCGGTGGGACAGGGGACAGCGGAGCAGTACTTC.

Turning to this clonotype: A junction end diverges from the germline sequence, so it may reflect a read error. CDR3: CASSLVLGVEQFF. In nucleotides, the CDR3 is TGTGCTAGCAGCTTAGTGCTAGGAGTTGAGCAGTTCTTC. The chain recombines TRBV7-7 with TRBJ2-1; no clear D gene. The V gene's germline CDR1 is SSHAT and CDR2 FNYEAQ (reference sequence). The CDR3 has 13 residues.

The chain links TRBV14 to TRBJ2-6, with TRBD2 matching over 8 bases. With V trimmed by 4 bases and J by 0 bases, 11 bases remained unmatched. The CDR3 is 19 amino acids. The germline V gene encodes CDR1 SGHDN and CDR2 FVKESK. The CDR3 DNA reads as TGTGCCAGCAGCCCCCTTAGGAGCGGGGGTCCCTCTGGGGCCAACGTCCTGACTTTC. Translated: CASSPLRSGGPSGANVLTF.

This clonotype showed up many times. The rearrangement uses TRBV29-1 and TRBJ2-3, with a possible D match to TRBD2 (6 bases). This CDR3 contains 17 residues. The V and J ends lost 6 bases and 2 bases respectively, with 24 bases between them. Germline CDR1 is SQVTM and CDR2 is ANQGSEA. CDR3 amino acids: CSVVDTGTQVDTDTQYF. CDR3 DNA: TGCAGCGTCGTCGATACCGGGACTCAGGTTGACACAGATACGCAGTATTTT.

This clonotype was counted at least ten times. The chain is built from TRBV9 and TRBJ2-1, with D tentatively TRBD1 or TRBD2 (5 bases each). The V end lost 0 bases, the J end lost 5 bases, and 12 bases lay between the germline ends. The CDR3 spans 15 residues. From germline, CDR1 is SGDLS and CDR2 YYNGEE. This CDR3 reads CASSVAGDANNEQFF. The CDR3 DNA reads as TGTGCCAGCAGCGTAGCCGGGGACGCAAACAATGAGCAGTTCTTC.

This clonotype was seen a handful of times. The CDR3 spells CSASEAGVTEAFF. As DNA, the CDR3 is TGCAGTGCTAGTGAGGCAGGGGTTACTGAAGCTTTCTTT. This sequence joins TRBV20-1 and TRBJ1-1; D is perhaps TRBD1 (6 bases). In germline, CDR1 is DFQATT, CDR2 SNEGSKA (reference sequence). Deletions cut 3 bases from V and 5 bases from J, with 13 bases between. The CDR3 has 13 amino acids.

The rearrangement uses TRBV29-1 and TRBJ1-1, with unresolved D. Trimming removed 6 bases from V and 0 bases from J, with 14 bases in between. Germline CDR1 is SQVTM and CDR2 is ANQGSEA. This CDR3 contains 14 residues. The CDR3 sequence: CSVKPSGMNTEAFF. The CDR3 DNA reads as TGCAGCGTCAAACCGTCGGGGATGAACACTGAAGCTTTCTTT. Drawing the rest from reference TRBV29-1 and TRBJ1-1, the complete variable domain is SAVISQKPSRDICQRGTSLTIQCQVDSQVTMMFWYRQQPGQSLTLIATANQGSEATYESGFVIDKFPISRPNLTFSTLTVSNMSPEDSSIYLCSVKPSGMNTEAFFGQGTRLTVV.

This clonotype has only a few counts. The chain combines TRBV7-9 with TRBJ1-1; D gene unclear. The CDR3 sequence is 14 residues long. CDR1 is SEHNR, CDR2 FQNEAQ, per germline (reference sequence). Trimming left V 1 base short and J 2 bases short, with 8 bases between. The CDR3 nucleotides read TGTGCCAGCAGCTTAGGGCGGCAAAACACTGAAGCTTTCTTT. It is translated as CASSLGRQNTEAFF.

Concerning this clonotype: The conserved closing phenylalanine or tryptophan is absent in this CDR3, likely reflecting a read error. This chain joins TRBV5-1 and TRBJ2-5; D gene unclear. Matching the DNA end better, TRBJ2-7 makes the J call doubtful. The germline CDR1 and CDR2 sequences are SGHRS and YFSETQ. The CDR3 is 12 amino acids. CDR3 amino acids: CASSGSFHEQYC. As DNA, the CDR3 is TGCGCCAGCAGCGGTTCTTTCCACGAGCAGTACTGC.

The V gene is TRBV5-1, the J gene TRBJ1-2, with TRBD1 as a possible D gene (5 bases). Deletions cut 0 bases from V and 5 bases from J, with 11 bases between. The CDR3 has 14 amino acids. Germline CDR1 reads SGHRS; CDR2 reads YFSETQ. This chain's CDR3 is CASSLAKEGYGYTF. DNA for the CDR3: TGCGCCAGCAGCTTGGCCAAGGAGGGGTATGGCTACACCTTC.

With respect to this clonotype: A read error is possible here, since a much larger clone lies one base away. V gene TRBV12-3 or TRBV12-4 combines with J gene TRBJ1-6, with unresolved D. The CDR3 runs to 17 residues. Trimming removed 5 bases from V and 5 bases from J, with 19 bases in between. Written as DNA, the CDR3 is TGTGCCAGCAGTCCTGAATCCCTCCGGCCAGATAATTCACCCCTCCACTTT. This sequence encodes CASSPESLRPDNSPLHF.

This chain uses TRBV5-1 with TRBJ2-5, with D tentatively TRBD1 (6 bases). Germline lookup yields CDR1 SGHRS and CDR2 YFSETQ. This CDR3 has 14 amino acids. V lost 8 bases and J lost 5, with 19 bases in between. The CDR3 DNA reads TGCGCCAGAAACGGGACATCACATCGGGAGACCCAGTACTTC. Protein sequence: CARNGTSHRETQYF.

This chain uses TRBV7-8 with TRBJ2-7; a weak D match, TRBD2 (6 bases). The V end lost 5 bases, the J end lost 10 bases, and 18 bases lay between the germline ends. CDR1 is SGHVS and CDR2 is FQNEAQ in the germline V gene. The CDR3 spans 13 residues. The CDR3 coding sequence is TGTGCCAGCAGCCGGGCCGAACGGGAGACCCAGTACGTC. It codes for CASSRAERETQYV.

This clonotype came up many times. The V and J genes are TRBV21-1 and TRBJ2-4; no DNA check was done on the table's D call, TRBD1. TRBV21-1 is an annotated pseudogene. The CDR3 is 12 amino acids. As DNA, the CDR3 is TGTGCCAACCCGGACAGGGAAAACATTCAGTACTTC. Its protein product is CANPDRENIQYF.

The chain combines TRBV4-1 with TRBJ2-1; no reliable D call. The CDR3 extends over 15 amino acids. V dropped 4 bases and J dropped 2 bases, with 12 bases sitting between them. CDR1 and CDR2 (germline): MGHRA, YSYEKL. The DNA of the CDR3 is TGCGCCAGCAGCCTCGTCTTGAACCCCTACAATGAGCAGTTCTTC. The encoded protein is CASSLVLNPYNEQFF.

This chain connects TRBV12-3 or TRBV12-4 to TRBJ2-2; maybe TRBD1 (6 bases). The CDR3 is 14 residues long. The V gene lost 5 bases and the J gene lost 7 bases, with 14 bases spanning the gap. CDR3: CASSPRDTNGELFF. The CDR3 DNA reads as TGTGCCAGCAGTCCCCGGGACACCAACGGGGAGCTGTTTTTT.

Note on this clonotype: A read error is possible here, since a much larger clone lies one base away. The CDR3 reads CACSPTGDYSNQPQHF. The CDR3 region has the DNA TGTGCCTGCAGCCCAACAGGGGATTATAGCAATCAGCCCCAGCATTTT. The chain couples TRBV5-5 to TRBJ1-5, with 7 nucleotides matching TRBD1. This CDR3 is 16 amino acids long. CDR1 is SGHKS and CDR2 is YYEKEE in the germline V gene (reference sequence).

This clonotype was counted at least ten times. The chain is built from TRBV10-3 and TRBJ2-1; 7 bases are a match to TRBD1. Per the germline V gene, CDR1 is ENHRY and CDR2 is SYGVKD. The CDR3 consists of 12 residues. V was clipped by 8 bases and J by 6 bases; unmatched bases: 4. CDR3 sequence: CAIGTVLNEQFF. CDR3 nucleotides: TGTGCCATCGGGACAGTACTCAATGAGCAGTTCTTC.

Comments on this clonotype: One end of the junction is discordant with germline, which a read error may explain. This chain uses TRBV6-1 with TRBJ2-1; TRBD2 aligns across 12 bases. Germline CDR1 and CDR2: MNHNS and SASEGT. The CDR3 is 15 amino acids. The CDR3 nucleotides are TGTGCCAGCAGTGACCGGACTAGCGGGATCAATGAGCAGTTTTTC. Protein sequence: CASSDRTSGINEQFF.

This clonotype was seen repeatedly, ten times or more. This CDR3 is CASNPTGVGANVLTF. CDR3 in DNA: TGTGCCAGCAACCCGACAGGGGTTGGGGCCAACGTCCTGACTTTC. This chain joins TRBV12-3 or TRBV12-4 and TRBJ2-6; 8 bases match TRBD1. Trimming at V came to 7 bases and at J to 3 bases, leaving 5 bases not matched to a gene. This CDR3 is built from 15 residues.

The CDR3 sequence: CASSLGRIEKLFF. DNA of the CDR3: TGTGCCAGCAGCTTAGGGAGGATTGAAAAACTGTTTTTT. The chain combines TRBV7-9 with TRBJ1-4; D not resolved. This CDR3 is 13 amino acids long. Trimming shortened V by 1 base and J by 7 bases, and 7 bases separated the two germline ends. CDR1 and CDR2 (germline): SEHNR, FQNEAQ (reference sequence).

Many counts were recorded for this clonotype. The chain carries TRBV5-1 and TRBJ1-4; 7 bases are a match to TRBD1. The CDR3 length is 14 residues. Per germline, CDR1 SGHRS and CDR2 YFSETQ. V dropped 4 bases and J dropped 4; count of bases not matched to a gene: 4. This CDR3 reads CASSRDSDNEKLFF. Written as DNA, the CDR3 is TGCGCCAGCAGCCGGGACAGCGATAATGAAAAACTGTTTTTT. Complete variable domain (other parts from reference TRBV5-1 and TRBJ1-4): KAGVTQTPRYLIKTRGQQVTLSCSPISGHRSVSWYQQTPGQGLQFLFEYFSETQRNKGNFPGRFSGRQFSNSRSEMNVSTLELGDSALYLCASSRDSDNEKLFFGSGTQLSVL.

Ten or more counts support this clonotype. The gene calls are TRBV12-3 or TRBV12-4 and TRBJ1-4; D remains unclear. The V end lost 4 bases, the J end lost 8 bases, and 11 bases lay between the germline ends. This CDR3 has 13 amino acids. The CDR3 sequence: CASSWRGGEKLFF. DNA for the CDR3: TGTGCCAGCAGTTGGCGCGGCGGAGAAAAACTGTTTTTT.

The rearrangement links TRBV5-1 to TRBJ2-1; 10 bases match TRBD2. Germline CDR1 reads SGHRS; CDR2 reads YFSETQ. The CDR3 is made up of 14 amino acids. Trimming cost V 2 bases and J 9 bases; bases outside gene matches: 5. In nucleotides, the CDR3 is TGCGCCAGCAGCTTTAGCGGGGGGTATAGTGAGCAGTTCTTC. It codes for CASSFSGGYSEQFF.

This clonotype has only a few counts. This may be a read error: a much more frequent sequence differs by one nucleotide. V usage is TRBV6-5 and J usage is TRBJ2-3; TRBD1 matches 10 bases. Germline V CDR1 and CDR2: MNHEY, SVGAGI. This CDR3 comprises 14 residues. The CDR3 coding sequence is TGTGCCACCAGGACAGGGGGTTTCACAGGTACGCAGTATTTT. As protein: CATRTGGFTGTQYF.

J is TRBJ1-4 and V is TRBV28; 7 bases agree with TRBD1. Germline CDR1 is MDHEN and CDR2 is SYDVKM. The CDR3 has 12 amino acids. CDR3 DNA sequence: TGTGGCACGACAGGGTCTAATGAAAAACTGTTTTTT. Its translation is CGTTGSNEKLFF. Supplemented by reference TRBV28 and TRBJ1-4, the full variable domain reads DVKVTQSSRYLVKRTGEKVFLECVQDMDHENMFWYRQDPGLGLRLIYFSYDVKMKEKGDIPEGYSVSREKKERFSLILESASTNQTSMYLCGTTGSNEKLFFGSGTQLSVL.

V is TRBV4-1 and J is TRBJ2-3; TRBD1 matches at 8 bases. V lost 1 base to trimming and J lost 5 bases; unmatched junction nucleotides: 5. This CDR3 has 15 amino acids. Germline CDR1 reads MGHRA; CDR2 reads YSYEKL. CDR3 in amino acids: CASSQVSRGRDTQYF. The CDR3 region has the DNA TGCGCCAGCAGCCAAGTCAGCAGGGGGCGAGATACGCAGTATTTT.

This CDR3 reads CASSLGLAGYEQYF. CDR3 sequence (DNA): TGCGCCAGCAGCCTGGGACTAGCGGGATACGAGCAGTACTTC. V is TRBV4-3 and J is TRBJ2-7, with TRBD2 matching over 13 bases. V trimming: 4 bases; J trimming: 4 bases; junction bases outside the gene matches: 1. Germline V gene sequence: CDR1 LGHNA, CDR2 YSLEER. CDR3 size: 14 residues.

This clonotype was found many times. The chain recombines TRBV25-1 with TRBJ2-4; a possible D gene is TRBD2 (5 bases). The CDR3 spans 17 residues. Trimming removed 5 bases at V and 3 bases at J, with 20 bases between. CDR1 MGHDK and CDR2 SYGVNS come from the germline V gene. CDR3 in amino acids: CASSPYGLPGSKNIQYF. For the CDR3, the DNA is TGTGCCAGCAGTCCTTACGGCCTGCCTGGGAGCAAAAACATTCAGTACTTC.

This clonotype was detected many times. The chain is built from TRBV7-6 and TRBJ1-1, with 7 positions matching TRBD1. This CDR3 is 14 amino acids long. In germline, CDR1 is SGHVS, CDR2 FNYEAQ. With V trimmed by 5 bases and J by 1 base, 4 bases remained unmatched. The CDR3 coding sequence is TGTGCCAGCAGCAAGGACAGGAGGAACACTGAAGCTTTCTTT. It yields the protein CASSKDRRNTEAFF.